The TCR beta chain described here comes from a study of cytomegalovirus exposure and HLA in healthy donors. Regarding this clone: As yet, its antigen is unknown.

V lost 5 bases to trimming and J lost 3 bases, with 12 bases between them. Looked up from germline, CDR1 is GTSNPN and CDR2 is SVGIG (reference sequence). CDR3 length: 13 amino acids. The study ran its PCR with 60 Vbeta and 13 Jbeta primers. Produced via immunoSEQ multiplex PCR; TCRdb's table is partial and in-frame only. The table includes about 170,000 clones, 60% to 85% detected once. Overall study results and limits: In a later analysis, a missense DCLRE1C variant was linked to TCR beta V- and J-gene trimming. The authors listed 150 to 200 TCR beta chains as cytomegalovirus-associated.

The clonotype comes from a female donor in good health and CMV-seronegative. Material for sequencing was PBMCs. The rearrangement uses TRBV30 and TRBJ2-3; a weak D match, TRBD1 (5 bases). CDR3 region: CAWGASHTDTQYF. Written as DNA, the CDR3 is TGTGCCTGGGGGGCCTCACATACAGATACGCAGTATTTT.